Listed below are T cell receptor beta chains from one sample, sequenced in a study of cytotoxic CD8 clonotypes in ibrutinib-treated CLL. Repertoires were generated with immunoSEQ multiplex PCR, while TCRdb's copy carries only in-frame clones and drops some. The sample yields around 200,000 clones, roughly 73% seen once. The source was PBMCs, collected after 12 months of ibrutinib treatment. These receptors were collected from a human donor with chronic lymphocytic leukemia. Both conserved end residues are trimmed from each CDR3. Each record gives: V gene, J gene, CDR3 protein.

v_call: TRBV6-6; j_call: TRBJ1-4; cdr3_aa: ASSYLGTGFEKLF
v_call: TRBV29-1; j_call: TRBJ2-3; cdr3_aa: SVGRQETQY
v_call: TRBV2; j_call: TRBJ1-2; cdr3_aa: ASSERGVYNYGYT
v_call: TRBV18; j_call: TRBJ1-2; cdr3_aa: ASSPGQNPNYGYT
v_call: TRBV2; j_call: TRBJ2-3; cdr3_aa: ASRMGLAGGFSTDTQY
v_call: TRBV19; j_call: TRBJ2-2; cdr3_aa: ASSIYKGSPGELF
v_call: TRBV11-2; j_call: TRBJ2-2; cdr3_aa: ASSLLFNTGELF
v_call: TRBV5-1; j_call: TRBJ2-3; cdr3_aa: ASSTGTVKYTDTQY
v_call: TRBV30; j_call: TRBJ1-2; cdr3_aa: AWSPGTDLGYT
v_call: TRBV19; j_call: TRBJ1-2; cdr3_aa: ASSIDISYGYT
v_call: TRBV18; j_call: TRBJ1-1; cdr3_aa: ASSSDTYTEAF
v_call: TRBV9; j_call: TRBJ2-1; cdr3_aa: ASSVGGTPRAYNEQF
v_call: TRBV4-1; j_call: TRBJ2-7; cdr3_aa: ASSQGRDEQY
v_call: TRBV28; j_call: TRBJ2-1; cdr3_aa: ANKGSIGPHSYNEQF
v_call: TRBV7-9; j_call: TRBJ2-1; cdr3_aa: ASSLAPTPTEF
v_call: TRBV7-2; j_call: TRBJ2-7; cdr3_aa: ASSFVGEQY
v_call: TRBV5-1; j_call: TRBJ2-5; cdr3_aa: ASSSGASRETQY
v_call: TRBV25-1; j_call: TRBJ2-7; cdr3_aa: ASSDTRTGGSYEQY
v_call: TRBV5-1; j_call: TRBJ2-7; cdr3_aa: ASSFTPSGTYEQY
v_call: TRBV7-3; j_call: TRBJ2-1; cdr3_aa: ASSKDGLAAGRSYNEQF
v_call: TRBV6-5; j_call: TRBJ2-1; cdr3_aa: ASSWREGNEQF
v_call: TRBV5-1; j_call: TRBJ1-2; cdr3_aa: ASSLSGSTDFYGYT
v_call: TRBV19; j_call: TRBJ2-1; cdr3_aa: ASGDRLNEQF
v_call: TRBV5-1; j_call: TRBJ2-1; cdr3_aa: ASSLEGLEQF
v_call: TRBV27; j_call: TRBJ2-5; cdr3_aa: ASSPPGGDRGTQY
v_call: TRBV6-5; j_call: TRBJ1-5; cdr3_aa: ASSSSGQPQH
v_call: TRBV28; j_call: TRBJ2-5; cdr3_aa: ASSPSTGLETQY
v_call: TRBV27; j_call: TRBJ1-3; cdr3_aa: ASSLSYGGKNTIY
v_call: TRBV30; j_call: TRBJ1-2; cdr3_aa: AWSRGGAEGYT
v_call: TRBV19; j_call: TRBJ1-2; cdr3_aa: ASSIRSYGYT
v_call: TRBV19; j_call: TRBJ2-4; cdr3_aa: ASSPDRINIQY
v_call: TRBV7-9; j_call: TRBJ2-7; cdr3_aa: ASSKASYEQY
v_call: TRBV30; j_call: TRBJ2-7; cdr3_aa: AWSLKAGLWAEEQY
v_call: TRBV27; j_call: TRBJ2-7; cdr3_aa: ASSLRGQGATNYEQY
v_call: TRBV11-2; j_call: TRBJ2-2; cdr3_aa: ASSFGPGELF
v_call: TRBV6-6; j_call: TRBJ2-1; cdr3_aa: ASSYGGLAGVDEQF